Here is one T cell receptor (beta chain) with its context. The specificity of this receptor is unknown. No base-level quality is on record; no much larger clone is a single base apart. These data come from a study of cytomegalovirus exposure and HLA in healthy donors (dated by TCRdb to 2015 to 2018). Regarding the study in general: In an earlier analysis of fewer than 750 of the donors, 250 to 350 Gb of sequence data and 90 million to 120 million unique TCR beta sequences from about 179 million T cells were reported. An early release covering about 600 HLA-typed donors comprised about 300 gigabases of sequencing data and around 80 million unique TCR sequences. Among the roughly 370 genotyped donors, around 81% belonged to the genetic ancestry cluster associated with self-reported Caucasian donors. The study was designed to test whether signatures of past pathogen exposure could be identified by cataloging public T cell receptors. The study used immunosequencing to profile the T cell repertoires of more than 650 subjects and linked those repertoires to cytomegalovirus serostatus. In addition to the first cohort of hundreds of subjects, a separate validation cohort of approximately 110 different subjects was used. High-throughput TCR immunosequencing, statistical association of individual TCRs with disease status, and machine learning were combined to predict cytomegalovirus infection status. A later analysis re-analyzed previously published TCR beta repertoires from 666 donors and added high-resolution HLA genotyping to study TCR occurrence patterns. Rather than drawing on any new phenotypic data, the later analysis identified candidate immune exposures from TCR beta sequences and the way those sequences occurred across donors. An earlier analysis of fewer than 700 of the donors applied high-throughput TCR beta sequencing to assess whether each TCR beta V gene segment acted as functional or pseudogenic. Alongside the repertoire data, information on donor age, sex, ethnicity and CMV serostatus was compiled. A later genetic analysis took genome-wide SNP genotypes for about three fifths of the 666 donors and used that subset as a discovery cohort. All discovery cohort repertoires had been generated using a single sequencing platform. HLA typing included class I and class II loci at four-digit resolution. The number of donors typed differed by locus, with roughly 620-640 for A, B, C, DRB1 and DQB1, 522 for DQA1, 606 for DPA1, and some 450 for DPB1. Four to six DR-DQ haplotypes were handled as single units for association and clustering, since linkage in the cohort was strong. Across some 400 genotyped donors of the cohort, an average of approximately 240,000 unique TCR beta nucleotide sequences per donor were sequenced, and roughly 18% of those sequences were non-productive. On the study overall, not on this receptor specifically: The authors suggested that the approach could potentially be generalized to other disease states and immunological phenotypes. The study gave a list of some 150 TCR beta chains associated with cytomegalovirus. The sequencing pipeline was judged likely to have produced a cluster of highly shared sequence variants as a technical artifact. A further reported finding was that TCR beta sequences accurately predicted the HLA-A and HLA-B alleles for most subjects in the first cohort. A later analysis found that TCR association rates varied across HLA loci, with DRB1 alleles showing the most associated TCRs and HLA-C alleles the fewest. In vitro tests confirmed that three of the cytomegalovirus-associated TCR beta chains recognize cytomegalovirus antigens. In a later analysis, most CMV-associated TCR beta chains were found to appear HLA-restricted, with HLA associations seemingly driven largely by CMV exposure. The 87-base-pair reads could not distinguish some IMGT-functional V segments, including TRBV6-2 and TRBV6-3, so those segments were excluded. Presence/absence analyses assumed roughly uniform sequencing depth across donors, an assumption that may not hold. Compared with equally common non-associated chains, HLA-associated TCR beta chains in a later analysis were more clonally expanded and had lower generation probabilities. Linkage disequilibrium might explain the correlated functional status among segregating V segments, but an unknown experimental factor could not be excluded. For the cohort, immune exposure information was limited to CMV serostatus. Because some donors lacked HLA typing at each locus, the association tests relied only on the typed subset. According to a later genetic analysis, donors in an Asian-associated ancestry cluster had fewer N-insertions in productive TCRs than the approximately 700-donor mean. In a later analysis, several top co-occurrence clusters were reported to appear linked to parvovirus B19, influenza, CMV and Epstein-Barr virus. In an earlier analysis of 587 of the donors, most TCR beta V segments appeared in productive rearrangements about 87% or about 30% of the time, broadly matching IMGT annotations. Only TCR beta chains were sequenced in this cohort, and the absence of alpha or paired-chain data limited detectable features. Across donors, most TCR sequences were observed very rarely, whereas some public TCRs were present in many individuals. An association between a missense DCLRE1C variant and V-gene and J-gene trimming of TCR beta chains was found in a later genetic analysis and replicated in an independent cohort. Assigning TCR associations to individual alleles was difficult when HLA alleles, especially DR and DQ, strongly co-occurred. The classifier was reported to diagnose cytomegalovirus status with high specificity and sensitivity in both the original cohort and the validation cohort. Because counts were too low, seventeen rarely observed V segments, including chromosome 9 orphons, were excluded from the earlier analysis of a few hundred of the donors. In a later analysis, 16,951 TCR beta sequences were associated with specific HLA alleles at a false discovery rate of 0.05.

The method behind the library was the immunoSEQ multiplex PCR assay. For the multiplex PCR, a mixture combining 60 forward primers for TCR Vbeta segments and 13 reverse primers for TCR Jbeta segments was used. The CDR3 region of rearranged TCR beta genes was amplified from genomic DNA by a multiplex PCR assay. Amplified TCR beta libraries were sequenced as 87-base-pair reads on the Illumina HiSeq System. The original pipeline was this. A later analysis counted around 72 million unique TCR beta chains across the 550 to 700 repertoires, and roughly 11 million of these chains were shared by at least two donors. Raw reads were error-corrected and collapsed into unique sequences by a nearest-neighbor algorithm in which closely related sequences were merged to remove PCR and sequencing errors. Alignment of CDR3 sequences to IMGT reference sequences was used to assign V, D and J gene segments. For a sequence to be retained, at least a six-nucleotide match to both a V gene segment and a J gene segment was required. A rearrangement was called productive if the CDR3 had no stop codons and remained in frame with V and J, and every other rearrangement was called non-productive. CDR3 was defined according to IMGT convention as the region running from the second conserved V-encoded cysteine to the conserved J-encoded phenylalanine. The earlier analysis of about 610 of the donors excluded sequences that lacked an unambiguous match to a single V gene segment. An earlier analysis of 587 of the donors classified V segments as functional when productive rearrangements were above 56.7% and as segregating when the standard deviation between donors was above 5%. A statistical classification framework was built for diagnosing cytomegalovirus status from the catalog of TCR beta chain sequences. In a later analysis, TCR nucleotide sequences were compared against IMGT/GENE-DB human TR gene sequences so that V and J genes could be assigned. The TCRdist pipeline was used in a later analysis to assign CDR3 sequences and most-parsimonious VDJ recombination scenarios. In a later analysis, every TCR beta chain was defined by the combination of its CDR3 amino acid sequence and its V-gene family, and reads without a unique V-gene family were dropped. A later analysis removed several hundred highly shared, low-generation-probability nucleotide sequences to deal with suspected cross-contamination and a sequencing artifact. For each public chain, a later analysis derived a clonal expansion index from normalized ranks of inferred template counts within each repertoire. A later analysis computed generation probabilities with a VDJ recombination model fitted to out-of-frame rearrangements, and checked the results against IGoR. Hypergeometric tests were used in a later analysis to score TCR-TCR, TCR-HLA and TCR-CMV co-occurrence, with a repertoire-size bias correction applied to the TCR pairs. To estimate false discovery rates, a later analysis permuted the HLA or CMV assignments 20 times. A later analysis grouped co-occurring TCRs with DBSCAN, adding TCRdist sequence similarity when clustering within HLA-allele-positive subsets. Repertoires with fewer than 30,000 or more than 120,000 public chains were left out of co-occurrence clustering, as were five repertoires with anomalous nucleotide sharing. This is the immuneACCESS table as TCRdb keeps it, with only in-frame sequences that have V and J called. A part of the clones is gone; compared with another copy, unresolved V genes explain less than half, and the rest is unexplained. The D gene and trimming were derived from the DNA, and the V and J assignments and clone size from that table. This sample is represented by about 130,000 clones; less than 85% of them were singletons. The top ten hold about 4.3% of the sample.

The cohort consisted of 666 healthy bone marrow donors. Cohort members were all nominally healthy when sampled, although unrecorded immune exposures were likely present. The donor tested CMV seropositive, placing the donor among the 290 or so seropositive members of the cohort. Every donor gave a peripheral blood sample, and the peripheral blood mononuclear cells from that sample were used for TCR beta sequencing. The Qiagen DNeasy Blood Extraction Kit was used to extract genomic DNA from the blood cell samples. The cysteine opens and the phenylalanine closes a CDR3 of 14 amino acids. Kept here is only the CDR3 DNA, which spans 42 bases and is read in frame from base 1. V is clipped by 1 base and J by 4 bases, and the sequence between their germline boundaries is 8 bases long. The germline V gene provides CDR1 ENHRY and CDR2 SYGVKD.

The V gene is TRBV10-3 and the J gene is TRBJ1-5; D gene: possibly TRBD1, on 5 matching bases. Specimen: PBMCs. This receptor was obtained from a man between 18 and 29 years old in good health and CMV-seropositive. The sequenced DNA is TGTGCCATCAGTGAGTGGGGGGGGAATCAGCCCCAGCATTTT. The encoded protein is CAISEWGGNQPQHF.